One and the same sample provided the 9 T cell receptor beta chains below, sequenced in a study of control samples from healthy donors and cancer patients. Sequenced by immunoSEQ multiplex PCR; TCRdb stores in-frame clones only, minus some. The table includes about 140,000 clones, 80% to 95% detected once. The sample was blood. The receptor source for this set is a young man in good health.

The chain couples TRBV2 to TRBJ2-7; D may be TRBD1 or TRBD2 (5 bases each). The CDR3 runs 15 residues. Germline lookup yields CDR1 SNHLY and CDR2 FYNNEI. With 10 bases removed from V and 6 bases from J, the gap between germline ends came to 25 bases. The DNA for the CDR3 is TGTGCCACCTCGGGGAATCCGACAGTGGTTGGCGAGCAGTACTTC. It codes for CATSGNPTVVGEQYF.

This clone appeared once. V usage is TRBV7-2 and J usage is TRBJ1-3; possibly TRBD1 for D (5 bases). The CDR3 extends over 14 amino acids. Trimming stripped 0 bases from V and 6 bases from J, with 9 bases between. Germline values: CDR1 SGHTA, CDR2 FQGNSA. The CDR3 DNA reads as TGTGCCAGCAGCTTAGCGCCGGGGGTAAACACCATATATTTT. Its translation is CASSLAPGVNTIYF.

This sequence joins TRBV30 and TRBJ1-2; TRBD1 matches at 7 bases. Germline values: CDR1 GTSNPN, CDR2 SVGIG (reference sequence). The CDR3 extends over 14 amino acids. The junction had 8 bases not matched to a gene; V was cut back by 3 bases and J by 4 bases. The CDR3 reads CAWRWQDRSYGYTF. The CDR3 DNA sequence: TGTGCCTGGAGGTGGCAGGACAGGTCCTATGGCTACACCTTC.

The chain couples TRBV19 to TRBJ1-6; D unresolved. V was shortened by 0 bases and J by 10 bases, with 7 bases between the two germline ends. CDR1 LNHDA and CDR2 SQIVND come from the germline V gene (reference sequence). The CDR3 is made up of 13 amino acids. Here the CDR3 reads CASSIDGESPLHF. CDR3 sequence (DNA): TGTGCCAGTAGTATAGATGGGGAGTCACCCCTCCACTTT. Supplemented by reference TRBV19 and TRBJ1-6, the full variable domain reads DGGITQSPKYLFRKEGQNVTLSCEQNLNHDAMYWYRQDPGQGLRLIYYSQIVNDFQKGDIAEGYSVSREKKESFPLTVTSAQKNPTAFYLCASSIDGESPLHFGNGTRLTVT.

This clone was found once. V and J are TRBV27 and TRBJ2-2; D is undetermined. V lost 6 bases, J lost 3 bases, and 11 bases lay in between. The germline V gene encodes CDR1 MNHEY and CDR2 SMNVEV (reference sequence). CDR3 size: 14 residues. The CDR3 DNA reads TGTGCCAGCAGGACCGCCGCGTACACCGGGGAGCTGTTTTTT. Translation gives CASRTAAYTGELFF.

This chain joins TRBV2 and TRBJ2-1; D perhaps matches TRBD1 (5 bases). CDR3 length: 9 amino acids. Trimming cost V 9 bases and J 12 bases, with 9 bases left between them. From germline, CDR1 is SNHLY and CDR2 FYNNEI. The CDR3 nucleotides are TGTGCCAGTGGGGCCGGGCAGTTCTTC. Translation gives CASGAGQFF.

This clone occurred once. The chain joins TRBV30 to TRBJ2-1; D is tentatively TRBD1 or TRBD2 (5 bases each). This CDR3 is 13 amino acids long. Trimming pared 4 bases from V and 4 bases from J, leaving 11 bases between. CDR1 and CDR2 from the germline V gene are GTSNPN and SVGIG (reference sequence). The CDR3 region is CAWNQGEYNEQFF. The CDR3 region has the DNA TGTGCCTGGAATCAGGGAGAATACAATGAGCAGTTCTTC.

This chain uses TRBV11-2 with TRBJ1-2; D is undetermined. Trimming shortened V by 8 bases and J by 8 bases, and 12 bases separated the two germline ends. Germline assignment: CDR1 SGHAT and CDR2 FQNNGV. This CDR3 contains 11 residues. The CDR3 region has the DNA TGTGCCAGCGAGTACGAGGGAGGCTACACCTTC. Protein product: CASEYEGGYTF.

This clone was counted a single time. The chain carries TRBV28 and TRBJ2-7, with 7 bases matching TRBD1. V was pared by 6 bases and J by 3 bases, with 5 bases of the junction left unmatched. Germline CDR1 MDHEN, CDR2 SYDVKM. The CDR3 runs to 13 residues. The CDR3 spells CASSWDSYYEQYF. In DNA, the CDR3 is TGTGCCAGCAGCTGGGACAGCTACTACGAGCAGTACTTC.